This TCR beta chain was found in a study of T cell responses to AZD1222 COVID-19 vaccine. Sequencing used immunoSEQ multiplex PCR; TCRdb keeps in-frame clones, though not all of them. The sample has 110,000 or so clones, 80% to 95% seen once. The CDR3 length is 14 residues. V was clipped by 4 bases and J by 4 bases, with 11 bases between them. The germline gives CDR1 LNHDA, CDR2 SQIVND (reference sequence). The receptor was derived from an adult who received the MenACWY meningococcal vaccine as a control. Specimen: peripheral blood, collected 28 days after the second dose of the MenACWY control vaccine. The chain couples TRBV19 to TRBJ1-5; D is ambiguous. CDR3 nucleotides: TGTGCCAGTAGTAGCCGCCACGGAAATCAGCCCCAGCATTTT. This codes for CASSSRHGNQPQHF.